This T cell receptor beta chain was identified during a study of regulatory T cells in long-lasting Graves disease. Germline V CDR1 and CDR2: SGDLS, YYNGEE. This CDR3 is built from 15 residues. V lost 0 bases to trimming and J lost 1 base, with 8 bases between them. Assembly of TCR beta libraries relied on iRepertoire HTBI primers together with Arm-PCR of CDR3 regions. TCRdb independently ran MiXCR on the multiplex PCR reads; one entry per CDR3 protein. The sample records 400,000 to 500,000 distinct CDR3 sequences, approximately 16% being singletons. Time point noted: newly diagnosed GD, antithyroid drugs for less than 3 months. Isolated PBMC RNA provided the starting material for the TCR library. These same records also appear under a second study, on T cells in Graves' hyperthyroidism and ophthalmopathy.

This TCR derives from a young woman with Graves disease. Sequences were derived from peripheral blood mononuclear cells (PBMCs), sampled at new diagnosis, from a patient treated with antithyroid drugs. The chain has TRBV9 and TRBJ2-1, with a tentative D call TRBD1 (5 bases). DNA of the CDR3: TGTGCCAGCAGCGTAGCCAGGGAATCCTACAATGAGCAGTTCTTC. Encoded protein: CASSVARESYNEQFF.